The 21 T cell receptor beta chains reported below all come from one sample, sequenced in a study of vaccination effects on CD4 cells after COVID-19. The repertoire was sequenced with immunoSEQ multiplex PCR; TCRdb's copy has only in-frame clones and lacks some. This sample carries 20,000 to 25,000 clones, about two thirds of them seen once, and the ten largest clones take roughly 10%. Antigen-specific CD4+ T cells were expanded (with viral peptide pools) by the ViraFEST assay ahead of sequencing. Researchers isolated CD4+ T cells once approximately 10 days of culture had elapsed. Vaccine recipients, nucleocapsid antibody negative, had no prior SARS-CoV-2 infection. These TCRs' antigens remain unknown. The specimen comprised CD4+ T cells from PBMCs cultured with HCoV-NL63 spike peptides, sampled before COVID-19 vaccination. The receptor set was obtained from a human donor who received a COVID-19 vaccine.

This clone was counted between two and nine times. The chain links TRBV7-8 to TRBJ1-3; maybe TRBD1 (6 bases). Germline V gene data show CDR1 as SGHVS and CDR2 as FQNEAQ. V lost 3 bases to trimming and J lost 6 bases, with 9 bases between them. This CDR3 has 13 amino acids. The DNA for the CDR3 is TGTGCCAGCAGCTTTGCAGGGGCAAACACCATATATTTT. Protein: CASSFAGANTIYF.

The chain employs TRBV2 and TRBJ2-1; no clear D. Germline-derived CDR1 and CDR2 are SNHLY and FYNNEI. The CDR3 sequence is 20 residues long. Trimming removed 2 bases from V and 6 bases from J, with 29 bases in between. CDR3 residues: CASSESVVGARRMKFNEQFF. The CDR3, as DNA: TGTGCCAGCAGTGAATCGGTAGTAGGTGCCCGCCGCATGAAATTCAATGAGCAGTTCTTC. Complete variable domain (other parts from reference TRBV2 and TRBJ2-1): EPEVTQTPSHQVTQMGQEVILRCVPISNHLYFYWYRQILGQKVEFLVSFYNNEISEKSEIFDDQFSVERPDGSNFTLKIRSTKLEDSAMYFCASSESVVGARRMKFNEQFFGPGTRLTVL.

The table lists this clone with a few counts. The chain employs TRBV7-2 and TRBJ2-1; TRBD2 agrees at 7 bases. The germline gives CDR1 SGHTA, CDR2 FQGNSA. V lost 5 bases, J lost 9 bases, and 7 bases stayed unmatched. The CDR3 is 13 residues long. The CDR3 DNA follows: TGTGCCAGCAGCCCAGGACCTAGCGGTGAGCAGTTCTTC. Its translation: CASSPGPSGEQFF.

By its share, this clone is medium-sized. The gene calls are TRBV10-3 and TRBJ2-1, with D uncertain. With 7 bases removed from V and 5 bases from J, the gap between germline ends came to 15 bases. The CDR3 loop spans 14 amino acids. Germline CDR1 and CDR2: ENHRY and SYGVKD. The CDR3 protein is CAIKKGPENNEQFF. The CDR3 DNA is TGTGCCATCAAAAAAGGACCCGAAAACAATGAGCAGTTCTTC.

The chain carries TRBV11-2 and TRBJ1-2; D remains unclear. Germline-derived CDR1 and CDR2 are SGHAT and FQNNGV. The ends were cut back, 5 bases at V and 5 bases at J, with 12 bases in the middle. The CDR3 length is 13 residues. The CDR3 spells CASSAGGRYGYTF. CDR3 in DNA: TGTGCCAGCAGCGCAGGCGGCAGATATGGCTACACCTTC.

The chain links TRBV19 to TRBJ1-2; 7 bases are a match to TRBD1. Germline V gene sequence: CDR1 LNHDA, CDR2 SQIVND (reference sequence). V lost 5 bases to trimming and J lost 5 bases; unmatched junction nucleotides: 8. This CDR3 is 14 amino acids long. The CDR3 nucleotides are TGTGCCAGTAGTTTAACAGGGGTTACTTATGGCTACACCTTC. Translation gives CASSLTGVTYGYTF.

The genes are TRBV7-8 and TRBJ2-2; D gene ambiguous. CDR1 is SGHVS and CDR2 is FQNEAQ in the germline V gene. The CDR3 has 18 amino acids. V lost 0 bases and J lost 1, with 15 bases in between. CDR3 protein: CASSLASPRPMNTGELFF. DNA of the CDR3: TGTGCCAGCAGCTTAGCTTCCCCCCGCCCCATGAACACCGGGGAGCTGTTTTTT.

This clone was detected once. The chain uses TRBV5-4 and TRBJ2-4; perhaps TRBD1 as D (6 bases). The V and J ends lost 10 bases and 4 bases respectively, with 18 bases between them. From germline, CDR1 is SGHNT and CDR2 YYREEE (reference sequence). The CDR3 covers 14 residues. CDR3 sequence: CACSESTGKNIQYF. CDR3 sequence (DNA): TGTGCCTGTTCCGAATCGACAGGTAAAAACATTCAGTACTTC. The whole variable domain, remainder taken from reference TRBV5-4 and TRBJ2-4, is ETGVTQSPTHLIKTRGQQVTLRCSSQSGHNTVSWYQQALGQGPQFIFQYYREEENGRGNFPPRFSGLQFPNYSSELNVNALELDDSALYLCACSESTGKNIQYFGAGTRLSVL.

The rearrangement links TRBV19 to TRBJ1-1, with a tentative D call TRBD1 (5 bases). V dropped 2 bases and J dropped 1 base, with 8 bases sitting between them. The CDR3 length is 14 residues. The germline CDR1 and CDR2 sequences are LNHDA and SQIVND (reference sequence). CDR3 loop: CASSIPGQNTEAFF. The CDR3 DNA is TGTGCCAGTAGTATACCGGGGCAGAACACTGAAGCTTTCTTT.

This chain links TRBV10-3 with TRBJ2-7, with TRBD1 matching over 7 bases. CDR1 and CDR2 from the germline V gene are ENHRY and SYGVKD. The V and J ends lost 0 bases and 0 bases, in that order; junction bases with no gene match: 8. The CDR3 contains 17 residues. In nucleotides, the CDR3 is TGTGCCATCAGTGAGTCCCTGAGCAGGGGGAGCTCCTACGAGCAGTACTTC. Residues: CAISESLSRGSSYEQYF.

The CDR3 DNA reads TGCGCCAGCAAGGGACTAGCGGGAGGCTGGGCAGATACGCAGTATTTT. Its protein is CASKGLAGGWADTQYF. V is TRBV5-1 and J is TRBJ2-3, with TRBD2 matching over 15 bases. The V and J ends lost 6 bases and 4 bases, in that order; junction bases with no gene match: 6. CDR3 size: 16 residues. The V gene's germline CDR1 is SGHRS and CDR2 YFSETQ. The whole variable domain, filled in from reference TRBV5-1 and TRBJ2-3, reads KAGVTQTPRYLIKTRGQQVTLSCSPISGHRSVSWYQQTPGQGLQFLFEYFSETQRNKGNFPGRFSGRQFSNSRSEMNVSTLELGDSALYLCASKGLAGGWADTQYFGPGTRLTVL.

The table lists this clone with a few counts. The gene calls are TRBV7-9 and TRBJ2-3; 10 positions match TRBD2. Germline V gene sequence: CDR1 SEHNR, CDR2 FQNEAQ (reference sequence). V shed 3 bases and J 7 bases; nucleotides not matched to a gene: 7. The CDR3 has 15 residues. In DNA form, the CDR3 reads TGTGCCAGCAGCTTCTCTAGCGGGAGAAGAAATACGCAGTATTTT. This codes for CASSFSSGRRNTQYF.

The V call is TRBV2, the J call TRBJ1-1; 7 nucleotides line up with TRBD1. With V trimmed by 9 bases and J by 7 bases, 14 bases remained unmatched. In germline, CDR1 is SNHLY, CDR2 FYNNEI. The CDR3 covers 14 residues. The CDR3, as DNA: TGTGCCAGTTTTCCGGGACAGAAACTTATTGAAGCTTTCTTT. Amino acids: CASFPGQKLIEAFF.

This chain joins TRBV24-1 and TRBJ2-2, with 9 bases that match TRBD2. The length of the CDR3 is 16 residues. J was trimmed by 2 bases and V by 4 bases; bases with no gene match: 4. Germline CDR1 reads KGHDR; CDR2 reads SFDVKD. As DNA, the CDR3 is TGTGCCACCAGTGAGCCGGGACTAGCAAACACCGGGGAGCTGTTTTTT. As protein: CATSEPGLANTGELFF.

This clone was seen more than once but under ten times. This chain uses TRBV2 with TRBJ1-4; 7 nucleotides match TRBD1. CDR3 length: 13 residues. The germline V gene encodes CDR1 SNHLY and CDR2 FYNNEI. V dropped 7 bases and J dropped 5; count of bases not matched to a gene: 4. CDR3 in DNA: TGTGCCAGCACGGGACAGCAGAATGAAAAACTGTTTTTT. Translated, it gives CASTGQQNEKLFF. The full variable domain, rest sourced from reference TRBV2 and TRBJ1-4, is EPEVTQTPSHQVTQMGQEVILRCVPISNHLYFYWYRQILGQKVEFLVSFYNNEISEKSEIFDDQFSVERPDGSNFTLKIRSTKLEDSAMYFCASTGQQNEKLFFGSGTQLSVL.

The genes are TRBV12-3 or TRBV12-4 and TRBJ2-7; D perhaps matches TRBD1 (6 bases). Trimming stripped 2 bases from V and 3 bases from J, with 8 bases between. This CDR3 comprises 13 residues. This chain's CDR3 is CASSLRGSYEQYF. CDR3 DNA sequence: TGTGCCAGCAGTTTAAGGGGGAGCTACGAGCAGTACTTC.

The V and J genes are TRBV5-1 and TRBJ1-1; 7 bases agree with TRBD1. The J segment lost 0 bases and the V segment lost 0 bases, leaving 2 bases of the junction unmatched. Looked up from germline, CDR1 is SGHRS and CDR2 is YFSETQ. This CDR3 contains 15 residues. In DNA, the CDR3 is TGCGCCAGCAGCTTGGGGGACAGTTTGAACACTGAAGCTTTCTTT. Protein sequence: CASSLGDSLNTEAFF. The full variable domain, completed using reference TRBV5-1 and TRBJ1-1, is KAGVTQTPRYLIKTRGQQVTLSCSPISGHRSVSWYQQTPGQGLQFLFEYFSETQRNKGNFPGRFSGRQFSNSRSEMNVSTLELGDSALYLCASSLGDSLNTEAFFGQGTRLTVV.

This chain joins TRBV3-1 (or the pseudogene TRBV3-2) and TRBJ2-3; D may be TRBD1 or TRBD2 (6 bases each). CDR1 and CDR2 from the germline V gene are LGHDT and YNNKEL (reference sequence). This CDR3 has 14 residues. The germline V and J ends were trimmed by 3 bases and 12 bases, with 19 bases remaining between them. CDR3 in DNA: TGTGCCAGCAGCCAGGGGGGCAGGGCCCCGCCCCAGTATTTT. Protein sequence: CASSQGGRAPPQYF.

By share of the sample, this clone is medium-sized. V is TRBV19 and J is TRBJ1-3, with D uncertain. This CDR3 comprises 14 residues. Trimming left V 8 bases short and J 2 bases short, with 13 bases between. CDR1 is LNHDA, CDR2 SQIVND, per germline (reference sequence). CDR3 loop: CASSRSGTGNTIYF. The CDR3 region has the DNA TGTGCCAGTTCCCGGAGCGGCACTGGAAACACCATATATTTT.

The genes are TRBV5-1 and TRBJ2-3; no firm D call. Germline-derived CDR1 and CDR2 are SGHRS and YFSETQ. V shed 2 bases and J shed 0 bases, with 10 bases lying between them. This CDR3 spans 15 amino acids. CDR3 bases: TGCGCCAGCAGCTTATCGGGCTATAGCACAGATACGCAGTATTTT. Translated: CASSLSGYSTDTQYF.

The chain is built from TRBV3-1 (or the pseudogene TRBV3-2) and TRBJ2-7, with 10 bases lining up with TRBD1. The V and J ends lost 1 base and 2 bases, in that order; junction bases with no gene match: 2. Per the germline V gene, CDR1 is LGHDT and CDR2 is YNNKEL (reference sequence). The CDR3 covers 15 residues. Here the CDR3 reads CASSQGGTGAYEQYF. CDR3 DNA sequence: TGTGCCAGCAGCCAAGGGGGGACAGGGGCCTACGAGCAGTACTTC.